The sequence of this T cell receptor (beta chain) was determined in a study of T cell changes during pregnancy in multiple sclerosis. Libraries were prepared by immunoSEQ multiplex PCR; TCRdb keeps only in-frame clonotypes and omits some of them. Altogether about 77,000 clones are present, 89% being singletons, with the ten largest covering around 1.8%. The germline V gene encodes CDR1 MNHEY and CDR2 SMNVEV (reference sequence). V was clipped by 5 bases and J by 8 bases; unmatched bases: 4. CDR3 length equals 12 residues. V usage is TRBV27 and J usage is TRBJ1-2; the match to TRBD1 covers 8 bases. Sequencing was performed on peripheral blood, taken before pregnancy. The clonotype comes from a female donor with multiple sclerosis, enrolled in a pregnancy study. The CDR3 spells CASSAHRGGYTF. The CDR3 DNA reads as TGTGCCAGCAGTGCACACAGGGGGGGCTACACCTTC.